Each of the 17 T cell receptor beta chains below was sequenced from the same sample in a study of T cell changes during pregnancy in multiple sclerosis. Using immunoSEQ multiplex PCR, the repertoire was profiled, and TCRdb retains in-frame clones only, with some absent. The sample lists approximately 93,000 clones; less than 95% were seen once. Sequencing used peripheral blood, obtained in the first trimester of pregnancy. These receptors all come from a female donor in good health, enrolled as a control in a pregnancy study.

This chain joins TRBV18 and TRBJ2-2; D not resolved. In germline, CDR1 is KGHSH, CDR2 LQKENI. Deletions cut 2 bases from V and 6 bases from J, with 13 bases between. This CDR3 has 15 residues. CDR3 sequence (DNA): TGTGCCAGCTCACCAGCGGCCGGCCCAGCCGGGGAGCTGTTTTTT. Residues: CASSPAAGPAGELFF.

The CDR3 DNA reads TGTGCCAGCAGCTTAGGGACTGGGGAGCTGTTTTTT. As protein: CASSLGTGELFF. V is TRBV7-6 and J is TRBJ2-2; TRBD2 might be the D (5 bases). The V end lost 1 base, the J end lost 8 bases, and 5 bases lay between the germline ends. The CDR3 length is 12 residues. CDR1 and CDR2 from the germline V gene are SGHVS and FNYEAQ.

The chain links TRBV7-2 to TRBJ1-1; 11 positions match TRBD1. Germline CDR1 SGHTA, CDR2 FQGNSA. The CDR3 totals 14 residues. V lost 5 bases to trimming and J lost 7 bases; unmatched junction nucleotides: 6. CDR3 protein: CASSLRTGGSEAFF. As DNA, the CDR3 is TGTGCCAGCAGCCTCCGGACAGGGGGCAGTGAAGCTTTCTTT.

The J gene is TRBJ1-2, the V gene TRBV27; D gene unclear. Germline V gene sequence: CDR1 MNHEY, CDR2 SMNVEV (reference sequence). The CDR3 is 16 amino acids. Trimming took 5 bases from V and 4 from J, leaving 20 bases between them. The CDR3 is CASSTNTGRRIYGYTF. CDR3 DNA: TGTGCCAGCAGTACTAATACCGGACGGAGGATCTATGGCTACACCTTC.

The CDR3 DNA reads TGTGCCAGCAGATTTAAGGCCCCCGGGTCCTACGAGCAGTACTTC. Protein product: CASRFKAPGSYEQYF. The chain has TRBV27 and TRBJ2-7; D remains unclear. In germline, CDR1 is MNHEY, CDR2 SMNVEV (reference sequence). The CDR3 covers 15 residues. The V end lost 6 bases, the J end lost 1 base, and 16 bases lay between the germline ends.

V usage is TRBV28 and J usage is TRBJ1-6; TRBD1 matches at 9 bases. CDR1 MDHEN and CDR2 SYDVKM come from the germline V gene. Trimming took 3 bases from V and 13 from J; bases not matched to a gene: 22. This CDR3 has 19 amino acids. DNA of the CDR3: TGTGCCAGCAGTTTCTTTTTCTTGGGACAGGGAACCGTTCGTAATCCCCTCCACTTT. Translating gives CASSFFFLGQGTVRNPLHF.

The chain combines TRBV5-5 with TRBJ1-2, with TRBD1 matching 9 bases. Germline trimming cut 4 bases from V and 6 bases from J; bases unmatched to any gene: 7. The germline V gene has CDR1 SGHKS and CDR2 YYEKEE (reference sequence). The CDR3 runs to 14 residues. The CDR3 reads CASSAQGTGHGYTF. CDR3 nucleotide sequence: TGTGCCAGCAGCGCACAAGGGACAGGGCATGGCTACACCTTC.

J is TRBJ2-7 and V is TRBV7-6; D is undetermined. V was pared by 5 bases and J by 2 bases, with 7 bases between. This CDR3 comprises 12 residues. Germline V lookup: CDR1 SGHVS, CDR2 FNYEAQ. The CDR3 here is CASSGHPYEQYF. CDR3 DNA: TGTGCCAGCAGCGGGCACCCCTACGAGCAGTACTTC.

The chain is built from TRBV7-9 and TRBJ1-2, with 9 bases aligning to TRBD1. The V segment lost 2 bases and the J segment 5 bases; nucleotides outside the gene matches: 3. The CDR3 length is 14 residues. Germline V lookup: CDR1 SEHNR, CDR2 FQNEAQ (reference sequence). CDR3: CASSLQGQGYGYTF. The CDR3 region has the DNA TGTGCCAGCAGCTTACAAGGACAGGGGTATGGCTACACCTTC.

The chain carries TRBV2 and TRBJ2-5; perhaps TRBD1 as D (6 bases). The germline V gene encodes CDR1 SNHLY and CDR2 FYNNEI. This CDR3 is built from 16 residues. Trimming shortened V by 1 base and J by 7 bases, and 19 bases separated the two germline ends. CDR3 nucleotides: TGTGCCAGCAGTGAAGTGGCCCGACAGGCACAGGTGACCCAGTACTTC. Translated: CASSEVARQAQVTQYF. The entire variable domain, with the rest obtained from reference TRBV2 and TRBJ2-5, is as follows: EPEVTQTPSHQVTQMGQEVILRCVPISNHLYFYWYRQILGQKVEFLVSFYNNEISEKSEIFDDQFSVERPDGSNFTLKIRSTKLEDSAMYFCASSEVARQAQVTQYFGPGTRLLVL.

Remarks on this clone: Germline and junction disagree at one end, which may indicate a read error. The chain couples TRBV30 to TRBJ1-1; 7 bases are shared with TRBD1. Looked up from germline, CDR1 is GTSNPN and CDR2 is SVGIG (reference sequence). The CDR3 has 12 residues. CDR3 sequence: CAGRGLETEAFF. The CDR3 DNA is TGTGCCGGGAGGGGGCTGGAAACTGAAGCTTTCTTT.

The J gene is TRBJ2-7, the V gene TRBV4-1, with 7 bases matching TRBD2. Germline V gives CDR1 MGHRA, CDR2 YSYEKL. This CDR3 contains 14 residues. The V segment lost 1 base and the J segment 2 bases; nucleotides outside the gene matches: 2. CDR3 bases: TGCGCCAGCAGCCAAGGGGGACTAACCTACGAGCAGTACTTC. It codes for CASSQGGLTYEQYF.

The V and J genes are TRBV27 and TRBJ2-3, with D possibly matching TRBD1 (5 bases). The germline V and J ends were trimmed by 2 bases and 0 bases, with 12 bases remaining between them. Germline V lookup: CDR1 MNHEY, CDR2 SMNVEV (reference sequence). The CDR3 spans 16 residues. CDR3 nucleotide sequence: TGTGCCAGCAGTTTAGTGAGTGGGGCTAGCACAGATACGCAGTATTTT. It is translated as CASSLVSGASTDTQYF.

The rearrangement links TRBV9 to TRBJ2-3; 8 nucleotides line up with TRBD1. The CDR3 is 14 residues long. V was clipped by 5 bases and J by 4 bases; unmatched bases: 6. Germline CDR1 SGDLS, CDR2 YYNGEE. CDR3 residues: CASSRTGLSDTQYF. DNA of the CDR3: TGTGCCAGCAGTCGGACAGGGTTGTCAGATACGCAGTATTTT.

The gene calls are TRBV18 and TRBJ2-7, with TRBD1 matching over 11 bases. V trimming: 3 bases; J trimming: 5 bases; junction bases outside the gene matches: 6. The CDR3 is made up of 15 amino acids. The V gene's germline CDR1 is KGHSH and CDR2 LQKENI. CDR3 in DNA: TGTGCCAGCTCACCGACCGGGACAGGGGGGCACGAGCAGTACTTC. Its protein is CASSPTGTGGHEQYF.

This sequence joins TRBV29-1 and TRBJ1-5; D is unresolved. The length of the CDR3 is 14 residues. The V gene lost 6 bases and the J gene lost 3 bases, with 15 bases spanning the gap. Germline V gene data show CDR1 as SQVTM and CDR2 as ANQGSEA. CDR3 region: CSVSSGRVNQPQHF. DNA for the CDR3: TGCAGCGTAAGTTCTGGGAGAGTCAATCAGCCCCAGCATTTT.

The chain has TRBV4-3 and TRBJ2-5; 10 bases agree with TRBD1. Unmatched junction bases numbered 6, after V lost 3 bases and J lost 5 bases. Germline assignment: CDR1 LGHNA and CDR2 YSLEER. This CDR3 contains 15 residues. The CDR3 loop is CASSQRQGARETQYF. In DNA form, the CDR3 reads TGCGCCAGCAGCCAGCGACAGGGGGCAAGGGAGACCCAGTACTTC.